This T cell receptor (beta chain) was found in a study of blood T cell repertoires in COVID-19. The wider study: Donors in the United States, Italy and Spain gave samples during acute or convalescent COVID-19. Sources were T cells, B-cell-depleted T cells, or PBMCs; the material itself was cDNA or gDNA.

In the original workflow: Nucleated cell number was recorded as an estimate derived from reference gene primer amplification. The repertoire was sequenced with immunoSEQ multiplex PCR; TCRdb's copy has only in-frame clones and lacks some. V and J calls and clone size are given by that table; D and trimming were obtained from the DNA. The table shows 150,000 to 200,000 clones, with almost 85% occurring only once. This clone was observed a single time. Trimming at V came to 4 bases and at J to 7 bases, leaving 6 bases not matched to a gene. This CDR3 has 16 amino acids. The germline gives CDR1 MNHNY, CDR2 SVGAGI (reference sequence).

The receptor comes from a human donor with acute or convalescent COVID-19. The donor label of this sample is uncertain. The gene calls are TRBV6-6 and TRBJ1-6; 11 bases are a match to TRBD1. Sequencing input: peripheral blood. The CDR3 DNA reads TGTGCCAGCAGTTCCACGGACAGGGGGCGAAATTCACCCCTCCACTTT. Translated: CASSSTDRGRNSPLHF.